These 3 T cell receptor beta chains originate from one sample sequenced in a study of T cell responses to AZD1222 COVID-19 vaccine (dated by TCRdb to about 2021). Preparation of the library involved the immunoSEQ multiplex PCR assay. Imported from immuneACCESS, the table was reduced by TCRdb to in-frame sequences with V and J called. These copies leave out some clones; in studies compared against another copy, an unresolved V gene accounts for under half, and the cause of the remainder is not known. The sample profile shows about 150,000 clones; about 85% of them were found once. The ten top clones hold 5.5% to 8% of the sample. This specimen's time point label, interpreted: sample from adult after SARS-CoV-2 infection, after symptom onset. This specimen was peripheral blood, taken after recovery from COVID-19. The receptors derive from an adult who had recovered from COVID-19.

V and J are TRBV5-4 and TRBJ2-2; the D gene is possibly TRBD1 (7 bases). CDR1 is SGHNT, CDR2 YYREEE, per germline (reference sequence). V lost 2 bases to trimming and J lost 4 bases, with 12 bases between them. There are 15 residues in the CDR3. DNA of the CDR3: TGTGCCAGCAGCTTAAGACAGGGAGGCACCGGGGAGCTGTTTTTT. Its translation is CASSLRQGGTGELFF.

This chain joins TRBV6-1 and TRBJ1-2; weak D call: TRBD1 (5 bases). The V end was cut by 3 bases, the J end by 7 bases, with 15 bases between. This CDR3 spans 14 amino acids. Germline-derived CDR1 and CDR2 are MNHNS and SASEGT. The CDR3 nucleotides are TGTGCCAGCAGTGAGAGACAGCCCTTCCGTGGCTACACCTTC. Its translation is CASSERQPFRGYTF.

The rearrangement uses TRBV6-6 and TRBJ1-6, with TRBD1 matching 7 bases. This CDR3 is built from 14 residues. V lost 1 base and J lost 10; bases outside the gene matches: 4. In germline, CDR1 is MNHNY, CDR2 SVGAGI (reference sequence). The CDR3 DNA is TGTGCCAGCAGTTACTTGACAGGGAAATCACCCCTCCACTTT. Amino acids: CASSYLTGKSPLHF.